Each of the 14 T cell receptor beta chains below was sequenced from the same sample in a study of beta chain features in type 1 diabetes. The study, taken as a whole, reports: Patients with Type 1 diabetes showed moderately but significantly shorter TCRB CDR3s in all four CD4+ subsets.

No antigen is known for these receptors. The authors reverse transcribed all of the isolated RNA, so sequencing captured expressed TCRB transcripts. The repertoire was sequenced with immunoSEQ multiplex PCR; TCRdb's copy has only in-frame clones and lacks some. This repertoire shows 500,000 to 650,000 clones, about an eighth found once; its top ten account for around 0.12%. Sequencing was performed on naive CD4+ T cells from blood. All receptors come from a man between 25 and 39 years old with type 1 diabetes.

This clone was detected a few times. V usage is TRBV9 and J usage is TRBJ1-2, with 7 bases identical to TRBD1. Germline values: CDR1 SGDLS, CDR2 YYNGEE. The CDR3 covers 16 residues. V lost 3 bases and J lost 4; bases outside the gene matches: 12. The CDR3 here is CASSGLTGSRAYGYTF. In DNA form, the CDR3 reads TGTGCCAGCAGCGGCCTGACAGGGTCTAGGGCCTATGGCTACACCTTC.

The chain recombines TRBV9 with TRBJ2-7, with 7 bases fitting TRBD2. There are 13 residues in the CDR3. Trimming at V came to 4 bases and at J to 1 base, leaving 2 bases not matched to a gene. Germline V gene sequence: CDR1 SGDLS, CDR2 YYNGEE. CDR3 bases: TGTGCCAGCAGCTCGCGGGAGTCCTACGAGCAGTACTTC. Amino acid sequence: CASSSRESYEQYF.

V gene TRBV11-2 combines with J gene TRBJ2-5; 7 nucleotides agree with TRBD1. After removal of 4 bases from V and 5 bases from J, the junction contained 7 bases not matched to a gene. Looked up from germline, CDR1 is SGHAT and CDR2 is FQNNGV. The CDR3 has 14 amino acids. This CDR3 is CASSSSTGWETQYF. CDR3 coding DNA: TGTGCCAGCAGCTCTTCGACAGGGTGGGAGACCCAGTACTTC. Using reference TRBV11-2 and TRBJ2-5 for the parts outside the CDR3, the full variable domain is EAGVAQSPRYKIIEKRQSVAFWCNPISGHATLYWYQQILGQGPKLLIQFQNNGVVDDSQLPKDRFSAERLKGVDSTLKIQPAKLEDSAVYLCASSSSTGWETQYFGPGTRLLVL.

This chain links TRBV29-1 with TRBJ1-2, with unresolved D. V lost 0 bases, J lost 8 bases, and 13 bases lay in between. Germline V CDR1 and CDR2: SQVTM, ANQGSEA. The CDR3 totals 13 residues. CDR3 DNA sequence: TGCAGCGTTGAAGAGTCTCTCCTAAAGGGCTACACCTTC. It specifies CSVEESLLKGYTF.

This clone was recorded a few times. The chain couples TRBV4-2 to TRBJ1-3; D unresolved. The CDR3 extends over 16 amino acids. Germline V gene lookup returns CDR1 LGHNA and CDR2 YNFKEQ. V dropped 4 bases and J dropped 0 bases, with 13 bases sitting between them. CDR3 protein: CASSPIPKSSGNTIYF. CDR3 bases: TGTGCCAGCAGCCCGATCCCCAAGAGCTCTGGAAACACCATATATTTT.

This clone was observed a handful of times. The gene calls are TRBV27 and TRBJ1-5; D ambiguous. The CDR3 runs to 13 residues. V shed 4 bases and J shed 0 bases, with 4 bases lying between them. Looked up from germline, CDR1 is MNHEY and CDR2 is SMNVEV (reference sequence). CDR3: CASSSNSNQPQHF. Here the CDR3 DNA reads TGTGCCAGCAGTTCGAATAGCAATCAGCCCCAGCATTTT.

V gene TRBV4-3 combines with J gene TRBJ2-2; no clear D. Trimming stripped 4 bases from V and 8 bases from J, with 11 bases between. The CDR3 runs 13 residues. CDR1 LGHNA and CDR2 YSLEER come from the germline V gene. CDR3: CASSLLSGGELFF. CDR3 nucleotide sequence: TGCGCCAGCAGCCTCCTGTCAGGAGGGGAGCTGTTTTTT.

This clone was seen a handful of times. In the same sample, other DNA sequences code for this CDR3. V gene TRBV29-1 combines with J gene TRBJ2-5; 10 nucleotides agree with TRBD1. This CDR3 contains 15 residues. The V segment lost 6 bases and the J segment 4 bases; nucleotides outside the gene matches: 11. Germline values: CDR1 SQVTM, CDR2 ANQGSEA. The CDR3 spells CSVEGTGAVGETQYF. CDR3 bases: TGCAGCGTGGAGGGGACAGGGGCCGTAGGAGAGACCCAGTACTTC.

This clone was detected only a few times. The chain is built from TRBV5-6 and TRBJ1-6; the match to TRBD1 covers 7 bases. V gave up 0 bases and J gave up 8 bases; unmatched junction bases: 8. The CDR3 has 16 residues. From germline, CDR1 is SGHDT and CDR2 YYEEEE. In nucleotides, the CDR3 is TGTGCCAGCAGCTTGGGCGACAGGGTCGACCATTCACCCCTCCACTTT. Protein product: CASSLGDRVDHSPLHF.

This clone has a handful of counts. The gene calls are TRBV5-1 and TRBJ1-1; D is unresolved. The CDR3 covers 12 residues. Trimming left V 0 bases short and J 3 bases short, with 3 bases between. CDR1 is SGHRS, CDR2 YFSETQ, per germline. CDR3: CASSLGDTEAFF. The CDR3 DNA follows: TGCGCCAGCAGCTTGGGGGACACTGAAGCTTTCTTT.

The chain is built from TRBV7-9 and TRBJ1-2; D is unresolved. The germline V gene has CDR1 SEHNR and CDR2 FQNEAQ (reference sequence). The V gene lost 1 base and the J gene lost 2 bases, with 5 bases spanning the gap. This CDR3 is built from 13 residues. The CDR3 DNA follows: TGTGCCAGCAGCTTAGAACAGAACTATGGCTACACCTTC. It yields the protein CASSLEQNYGYTF.

The chain couples TRBV7-3 to TRBJ1-1, with D unclear. Germline values: CDR1 SGHTA, CDR2 FQGTGA. CDR3 length equals 13 residues. The germline V and J ends were trimmed by 7 bases and 0 bases, with 9 bases remaining between them. As DNA, the CDR3 is TGTGCCAGCACCCTCGGGGTGAACACTGAAGCTTTCTTT. Residues: CASTLGVNTEAFF.

This clone appeared a few times. The chain carries TRBV6-6 and TRBJ2-3; the match to TRBD1 covers 9 bases. This CDR3 region has 16 residues. The V gene's germline CDR1 is MNHNY and CDR2 SVGAGI (reference sequence). V was pared by 0 bases and J by 6 bases, with 7 bases of the junction left unmatched. The CDR3 reads CASSYSTGGGPDTQYF. CDR3 in DNA: TGTGCCAGCAGTTACTCGACAGGGGGTGGGCCGGATACGCAGTATTTT.

This clone was recorded a few times. The DNA for the CDR3 is TGTGCCAGTAGTTTTATTGGGACAGGGGCCGAGCAGTACTTC. Translation: CASSFIGTGAEQYF. This rearrangement joins TRBV19 to TRBJ2-7, with 10 nucleotides matching TRBD1. Germline V gene sequence: CDR1 LNHDA, CDR2 SQIVND (reference sequence). V lost 5 bases, J lost 6 bases, and 7 bases stayed unmatched. The CDR3 covers 14 residues.